Below, one T cell receptor beta chain is given with its context. What this receptor recognizes is not known. The read ends 3 residues shy of where the CDR3 ends; the end is completed using the germline J gene. The germline V gene encodes CDR1 SEHNR and CDR2 FQNEAQ (reference sequence). Taken from cysteine to phenylalanine, the CDR3 has 15 residues. Sequencing covers 36 bases of the CDR3, shown here with the frame starting at base 1. TCR beta chain deep sequencing was performed with the immunoSEQ assay. Per the original workflow: Only productive TCR beta rearrangements were used to compute clonotype frequencies. TCRdb obtained this table from immuneACCESS and retained in-frame rearrangements with V and J assigned. These tables miss some clones; where compared with another copy, unresolved V genes account for less than half of the shortfall, and the remainder is unexplained. V and J calls and clone size are those listed in that table; D and trimming were worked out from the DNA. The table of this sample itemizes tens of thousands of clones. Under 2.5% of the sample lies in the top ten.

This specimen's treatment or condition label, per the study, means: autologous CTL019 cells: CD19 CAR with 4-1BB and CD3 zeta domains. The CD19 CAR incorporated TCR zeta and 4-1BB costimulatory signaling domains. Leukapheresis was used to collect T cells from peripheral blood for manufacturing CTL019. The DNeasy Blood and Tissue Kit was used to extract genomic DNA from pre-infusion T cells, peripheral blood, or sorted post-infusion T cells. These data belong to a study of TET2 disruption in CD19-targeted CAR T cells (dated by TCRdb to between 2017 and 2018). In terms of the full investigation: The number of samples was determined by the original clinical trial design and by which samples were available, and no additional inclusion criteria were applied. The research as a whole found: The conclusions drawn about the patient's CAR T cells were based on extensive analysis of just one subject.

This receptor chain uses TRBV7-9 and TRBJ1-2; 8 of the junction bases match TRBD1. This sequence originates from a man in his sixties or seventies with chronic lymphocytic leukemia. The source was CD8- CAR+ T cells sorted from cultured blood T cells, collected for CD19 CAR T cell therapy. The intended sense of this specimen's cell subset or site label: CD8-negative CAR-positive T cells from the infusion product. Incomplete CDR3 DNA: TGTGCCAGCAGCTCCCGGACAGGGAGAACAGATACC. The resulting protein is CASSSRTGRTDT. The full CDR3 is CASSSRTGRTDTYTF. With the rest looked up from the reference TRBV7-9 and TRBJ1-2 genes rather than sequenced, the full variable domain is DTGVSQNPRHKITKRGQNVTFRCDPISEHNRLYWYRQTLGQGPEFLTYFQNEAQLEKSRLLSDRFSAERPKGSFSTLEIQRTEQGDSAMYLCASSSRTGRTDTYTFGSGTRLTVV.